This T cell receptor beta chain was obtained from a study of T cells expressing NK-cell markers. In the study overall: Seven HCMV-seropositive donors and one seronegative donor made up the eight sequenced donors.

Germline CDR1 SGHAT, CDR2 FQNNGV. The CDR3 is made up of 16 amino acids. Synthesis of TCR beta cDNA relied on 5'RACE template switching carrying UMIs. TCRdb re-called the 5' RACE reads and shows each CDR3 protein once, DNA omitted. This sample lists some 280,000 distinct CDR3 sequences; its ten largest clones have 0.39%. The sample was blood T cells: a sorted CD56 or NKG2C T cell subset, CD4+ or CD8+ T cells, or bulk PBMC T cells (not recorded which). This sequence joins TRBV11-2 and TRBJ2-1; the D call of TRBD2 rests on TCRdb alone, since no DNA is present to check it. This clonotype was sampled from a man between 18 and 35 years old in good health. The chain's CDR3 is CASSLGLSPELNKQFF.